The 10 T cell receptor beta chains below were found in one sample sequenced in a study of beta chain features in type 1 diabetes. Every isolated RNA sample was fully reverse transcribed, so sequencing captured expressed TCRB transcripts. Generated by immunoSEQ multiplex PCR, the TCRdb table keeps only in-frame clones and is missing some. The sample holds approximately 70,000 clones, around 49% seen once. No cognate antigen is known for these TCRs. Findings and caveats of the study: Shortening of TCRB CDR3s, moderate but significant, appeared in all four CD4+ subsets of Type 1 diabetes patients.

Material for sequencing was central memory CD4+ T cells from blood. These receptors all come from a man aged 25-40 years with type 1 diabetes.

The chain employs TRBV27 and TRBJ2-3; D uncertain. V gave up 6 bases and J gave up 4 bases, with 11 bases separating them. Per germline, CDR1 MNHEY and CDR2 SMNVEV (reference sequence). The CDR3 totals 13 residues. In DNA, the CDR3 is TGTGCCAGCAGACCCTCCCGGGCAGATACGCAGTATTTT. Translating gives CASRPSRADTQYF.

This clone turned up a few times. The chain is built from TRBV7-9 and TRBJ2-6, with 7 positions matching TRBD1. Trimming cost V 4 bases and J 0 bases; bases outside gene matches: 6. CDR3 length: 17 residues. Germline CDR1 is SEHNR and CDR2 is FQNEAQ (reference sequence). The DNA for the CDR3 is TGTGCCAGCAGCTCGACAGGGAAAGTCTCTGGGGCCAACGTCCTGACTTTC. Its protein product is CASSSTGKVSGANVLTF. The complete variable domain, with remaining parts taken from reference TRBV7-9 and TRBJ2-6, reads DTGVSQNPRHKITKRGQNVTFRCDPISEHNRLYWYRQTLGQGPEFLTYFQNEAQLEKSRLLSDRFSAERPKGSFSTLEIQRTEQGDSAMYLCASSSTGKVSGANVLTFGAGSRLTVL.

Concerning this clone: One junction end does not reproduce the germline sequence, and a read error may be involved. The chain uses TRBV7-2 and TRBJ2-5, with 13 bases matching TRBD2. CDR3 length equals 14 residues. CDR1 SGHTA and CDR2 FQGNSA come from the germline V gene. CDR3 sequence: CASSFRTSGGRADF. The CDR3, as DNA: TGTGCCAGCAGCTTCCGGACTAGCGGGGGCCGGGCGGACTTC.

The chain joins TRBV7-6 to TRBJ2-6, with 12 nucleotides matching TRBD2. This CDR3 has 21 amino acids. The J segment lost 0 bases and the V segment lost 0 bases, leaving 9 bases of the junction unmatched. Germline CDR1 SGHVS, CDR2 FNYEAQ. CDR3 DNA: TGTGCCAGCAGCTTAGCGAACGGACTAGCGGGGTCAGCCTCTGGGGCCAACGTCCTGACTTTC. Translation: CASSLANGLAGSASGANVLTF.

The J gene is TRBJ1-5, the V gene TRBV30; the D is unclear. CDR1 is GTSNPN, CDR2 SVGIG, per germline (reference sequence). V lost 0 bases and J lost 0, with 6 bases in between. The CDR3 extends over 14 amino acids. This CDR3 reads CAWSVLSSNQPQHF. The CDR3 nucleotides read TGTGCCTGGAGTGTATTGAGTAGCAATCAGCCCCAGCATTTT.

V and J are TRBV30 and TRBJ1-5, with 8 nucleotides matching TRBD1. CDR3 size: 13 residues. V trimming: 7 bases; J trimming: 4 bases; junction bases outside the gene matches: 6. Germline-derived CDR1 and CDR2 are GTSNPN and SVGIG (reference sequence). The CDR3 DNA reads TGTGCCTATCGCGGACAGGGTAATCAGCCCCAGCATTTT. Its translation is CAYRGQGNQPQHF.

The V call is TRBV28, the J call TRBJ1-2; 7 positions agree with TRBD1. Germline CDR1 MDHEN, CDR2 SYDVKM. The CDR3 runs to 14 residues. Unmatched junction bases numbered 5, after V lost 1 base and J lost 6 bases. The CDR3 sequence is CASSLSGTVNGYTF. The CDR3 DNA sequence: TGTGCCAGCAGTTTATCAGGGACAGTGAATGGCTACACCTTC.

The V and J genes are TRBV5-1 and TRBJ1-3, with TRBD1 matching over 7 bases. Germline V CDR1 and CDR2: SGHRS, YFSETQ. CDR3 size: 15 residues. J lost 0 bases, V lost 7 bases, and 7 bases had no gene match. The CDR3 DNA reads as TGCGCCAGCGCCCGAGACAGGGACTCTGGAAACACCATATATTTT. Translating gives CASARDRDSGNTIYF.

This clone was found a few times. V and J are TRBV7-9 and TRBJ2-1, with D possibly TRBD1 on 6 matching bases. V lost 0 bases to trimming and J lost 8 bases, with 8 bases between them. The CDR3 is made up of 13 amino acids. Germline V gene sequence: CDR1 SEHNR, CDR2 FQNEAQ (reference sequence). CDR3 bases: TGTGCCAGCAGCTTAGCCAGGGGCGATGAGCAGTTCTTC. This encodes CASSLARGDEQFF. The whole variable domain, remainder taken from reference TRBV7-9 and TRBJ2-1, is DTGVSQNPRHKITKRGQNVTFRCDPISEHNRLYWYRQTLGQGPEFLTYFQNEAQLEKSRLLSDRFSAERPKGSFSTLEIQRTEQGDSAMYLCASSLARGDEQFFGPGTRLTVL.

This clone was seen a handful of times. The chain carries TRBV27 and TRBJ1-1; 7 bases are shared with TRBD1. Germline values: CDR1 MNHEY, CDR2 SMNVEV (reference sequence). The CDR3 extends over 16 amino acids. The V segment lost 3 bases and the J segment 4 bases; nucleotides outside the gene matches: 11. The CDR3 protein is CASSFRGPDQGTEAFF. The CDR3, as DNA: TGTGCCAGCAGTTTTAGGGGGCCCGATCAGGGCACTGAAGCTTTCTTT.